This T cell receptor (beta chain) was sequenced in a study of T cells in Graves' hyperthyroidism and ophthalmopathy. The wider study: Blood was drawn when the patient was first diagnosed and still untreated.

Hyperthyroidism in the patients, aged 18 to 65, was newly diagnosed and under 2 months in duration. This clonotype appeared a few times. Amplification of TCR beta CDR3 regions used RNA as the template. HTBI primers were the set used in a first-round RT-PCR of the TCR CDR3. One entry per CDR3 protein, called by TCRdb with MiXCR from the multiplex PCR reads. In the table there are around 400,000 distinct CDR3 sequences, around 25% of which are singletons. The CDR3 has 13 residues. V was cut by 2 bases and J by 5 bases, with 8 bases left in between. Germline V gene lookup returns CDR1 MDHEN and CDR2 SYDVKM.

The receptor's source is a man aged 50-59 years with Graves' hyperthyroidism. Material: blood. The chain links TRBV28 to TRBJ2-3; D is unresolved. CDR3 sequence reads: CASSLGLGDTQYF. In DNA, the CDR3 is TGTGCCAGCAGTTTAGGGTTGGGAGATACGCAGTATTTT.